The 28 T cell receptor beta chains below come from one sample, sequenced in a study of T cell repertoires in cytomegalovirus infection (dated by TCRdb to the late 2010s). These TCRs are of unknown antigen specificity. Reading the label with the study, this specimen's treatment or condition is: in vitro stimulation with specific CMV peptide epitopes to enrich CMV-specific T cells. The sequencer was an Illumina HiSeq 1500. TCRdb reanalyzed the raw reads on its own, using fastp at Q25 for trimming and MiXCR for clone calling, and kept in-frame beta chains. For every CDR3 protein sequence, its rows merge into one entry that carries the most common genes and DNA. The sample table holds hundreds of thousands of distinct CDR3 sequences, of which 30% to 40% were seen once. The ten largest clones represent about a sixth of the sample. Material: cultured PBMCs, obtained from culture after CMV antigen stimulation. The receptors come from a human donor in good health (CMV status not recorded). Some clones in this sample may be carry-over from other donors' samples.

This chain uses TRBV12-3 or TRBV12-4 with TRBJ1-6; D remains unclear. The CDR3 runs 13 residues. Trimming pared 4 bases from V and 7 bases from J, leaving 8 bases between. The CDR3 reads CASSSTMNSPLHF. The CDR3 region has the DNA TGTGCCAGCAGTTCCACAATGAATTCACCCCTCCACTTT.

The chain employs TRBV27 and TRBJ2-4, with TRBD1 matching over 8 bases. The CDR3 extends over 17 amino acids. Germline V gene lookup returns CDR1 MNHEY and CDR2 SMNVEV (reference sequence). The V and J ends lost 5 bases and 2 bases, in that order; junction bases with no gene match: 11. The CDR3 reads CASSKGSGGATKNIQYF. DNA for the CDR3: TGTGCCAGCAGTAAGGGATCAGGGGGCGCGACCAAAAACATTCAGTACTTC.

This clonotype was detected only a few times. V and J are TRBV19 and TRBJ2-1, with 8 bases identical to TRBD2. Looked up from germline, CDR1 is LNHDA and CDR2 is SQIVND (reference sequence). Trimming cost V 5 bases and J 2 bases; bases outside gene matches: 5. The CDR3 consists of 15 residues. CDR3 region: CASSAYSGTYNEQFF. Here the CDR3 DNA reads TGTGCCAGTAGTGCCTATAGCGGGACCTACAATGAGCAGTTCTTC.

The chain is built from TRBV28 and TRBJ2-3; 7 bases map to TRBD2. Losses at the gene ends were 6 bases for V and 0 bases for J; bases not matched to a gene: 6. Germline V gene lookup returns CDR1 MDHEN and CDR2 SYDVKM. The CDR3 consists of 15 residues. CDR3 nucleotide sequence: TGTGCCAGCAGGCCCCCAGCGGGAAGCACAGATACGCAGTATTTT. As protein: CASRPPAGSTDTQYF.

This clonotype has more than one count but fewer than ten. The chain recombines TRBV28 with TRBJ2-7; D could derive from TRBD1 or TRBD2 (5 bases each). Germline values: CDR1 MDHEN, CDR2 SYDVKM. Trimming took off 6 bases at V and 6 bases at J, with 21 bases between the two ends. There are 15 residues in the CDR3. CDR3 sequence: CASSQTPTGPLEQYF. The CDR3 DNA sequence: TGTGCCAGCAGCCAGACCCCCACGGGGCCCCTCGAGCAGTACTTC.

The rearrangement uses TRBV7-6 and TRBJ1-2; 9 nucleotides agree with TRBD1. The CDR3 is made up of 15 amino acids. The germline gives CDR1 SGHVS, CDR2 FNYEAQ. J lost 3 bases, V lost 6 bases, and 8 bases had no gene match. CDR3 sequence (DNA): TGTGCCAGCAGTGGCTACCGGGACAGGGACTATGGCTACACCTTC. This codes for CASSGYRDRDYGYTF.

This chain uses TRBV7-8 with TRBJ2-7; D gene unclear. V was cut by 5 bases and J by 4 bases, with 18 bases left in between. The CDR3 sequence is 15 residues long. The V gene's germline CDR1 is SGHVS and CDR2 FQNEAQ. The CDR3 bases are TGTGCCAGCAGCCAAGCGCGGACGATGAATTACGAGCAGTACTTC. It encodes CASSQARTMNYEQYF. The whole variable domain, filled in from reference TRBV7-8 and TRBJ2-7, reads GAGVSQSPRYKVAKRGQDVALRCDPISGHVSLFWYQQALGQGPEFLTYFQNEAQLDKSGLPSDRFFAERPEGSVSTLKIQRTQQEDSAVYLCASSQARTMNYEQYFGPGTRLTVT.

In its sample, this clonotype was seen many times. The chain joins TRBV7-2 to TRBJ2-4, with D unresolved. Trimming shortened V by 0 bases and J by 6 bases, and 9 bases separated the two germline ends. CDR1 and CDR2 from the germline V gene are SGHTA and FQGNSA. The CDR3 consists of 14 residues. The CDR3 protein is CASSLAGRLNIQYF. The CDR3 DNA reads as TGTGCCAGCAGCTTAGCAGGGCGGTTAAACATTCAGTACTTC.

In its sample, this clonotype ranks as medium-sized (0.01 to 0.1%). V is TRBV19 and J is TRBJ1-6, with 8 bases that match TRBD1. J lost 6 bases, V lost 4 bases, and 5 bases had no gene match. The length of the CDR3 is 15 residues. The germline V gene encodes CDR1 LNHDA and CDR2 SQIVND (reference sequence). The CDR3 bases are TGTGCCAGTAGTACCGGGACAGGAAGTAATTCACCCCTCCACTTT. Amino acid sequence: CASSTGTGSNSPLHF. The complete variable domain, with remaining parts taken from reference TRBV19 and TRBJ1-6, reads DGGITQSPKYLFRKEGQNVTLSCEQNLNHDAMYWYRQDPGQGLRLIYYSQIVNDFQKGDIAEGYSVSREKKESFPLTVTSAQKNPTAFYLCASSTGTGSNSPLHFGNGTRLTVT.

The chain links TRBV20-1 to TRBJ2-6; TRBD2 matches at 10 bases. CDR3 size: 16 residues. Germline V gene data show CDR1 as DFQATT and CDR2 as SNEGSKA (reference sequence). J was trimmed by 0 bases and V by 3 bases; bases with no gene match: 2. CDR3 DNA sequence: TGCAGTGCTAGTCTAGCGGGAGCCTCTGGGGCCAACGTCCTGACTTTC. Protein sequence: CSASLAGASGANVLTF.

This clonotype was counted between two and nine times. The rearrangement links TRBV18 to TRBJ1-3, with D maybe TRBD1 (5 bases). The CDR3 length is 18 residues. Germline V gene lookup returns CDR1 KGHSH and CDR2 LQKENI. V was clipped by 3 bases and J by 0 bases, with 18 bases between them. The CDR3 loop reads CASSPWDPQLGSGNTIYF. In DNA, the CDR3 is TGTGCCAGCTCACCTTGGGACCCGCAGCTCGGCTCTGGAAACACCATATATTTT.

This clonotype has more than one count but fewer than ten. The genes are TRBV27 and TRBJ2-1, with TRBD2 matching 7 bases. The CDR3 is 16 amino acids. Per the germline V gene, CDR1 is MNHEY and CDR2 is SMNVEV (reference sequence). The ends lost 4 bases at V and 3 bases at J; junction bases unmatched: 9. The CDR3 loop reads CASSWVLGGDYNEQFF. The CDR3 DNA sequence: TGTGCCAGCAGTTGGGTCCTTGGGGGGGACTACAATGAGCAGTTCTTC.

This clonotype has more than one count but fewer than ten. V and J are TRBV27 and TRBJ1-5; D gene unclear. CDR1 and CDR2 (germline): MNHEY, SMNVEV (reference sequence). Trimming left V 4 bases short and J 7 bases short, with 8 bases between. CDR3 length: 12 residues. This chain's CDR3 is CASSSPKQPQHF. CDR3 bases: TGTGCCAGCAGTTCCCCAAAGCAGCCCCAGCATTTT.

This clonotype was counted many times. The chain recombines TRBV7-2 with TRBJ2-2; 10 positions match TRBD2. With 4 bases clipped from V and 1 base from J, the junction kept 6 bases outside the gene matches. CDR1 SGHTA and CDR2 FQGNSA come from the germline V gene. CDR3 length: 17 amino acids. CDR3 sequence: CASSSRTSGKNTGELFF. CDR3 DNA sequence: TGTGCCAGCAGCTCGAGGACTAGCGGAAAGAACACCGGGGAGCTGTTTTTT.

The CDR3 DNA reads as TGCGCCAGCAGCCCCACCCATTTCTACGAGCAGTACTTC. It specifies CASSPTHFYEQYF. J is TRBJ2-7 and V is TRBV4-1; unclear D gene. Germline V gene lookup returns CDR1 MGHRA and CDR2 YSYEKL. The CDR3 totals 13 residues. The V end was cut by 4 bases, the J end by 3 bases, with 10 bases between.

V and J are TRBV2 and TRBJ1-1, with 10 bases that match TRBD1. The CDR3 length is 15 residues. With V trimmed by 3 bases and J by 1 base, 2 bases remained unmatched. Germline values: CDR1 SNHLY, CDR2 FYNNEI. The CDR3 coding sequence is TGTGCCAGCAGTGAGACAGGGGGCAGGAACACTGAAGCTTTCTTT. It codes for CASSETGGRNTEAFF.

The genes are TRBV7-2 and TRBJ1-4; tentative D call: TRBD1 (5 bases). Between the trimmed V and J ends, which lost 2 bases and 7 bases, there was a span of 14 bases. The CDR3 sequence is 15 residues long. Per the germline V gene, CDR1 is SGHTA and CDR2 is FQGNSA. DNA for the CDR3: TGTGCCAGCAGCTTAAATCTGGGACGGGGTGAAAAACTGTTTTTT. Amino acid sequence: CASSLNLGRGEKLFF.

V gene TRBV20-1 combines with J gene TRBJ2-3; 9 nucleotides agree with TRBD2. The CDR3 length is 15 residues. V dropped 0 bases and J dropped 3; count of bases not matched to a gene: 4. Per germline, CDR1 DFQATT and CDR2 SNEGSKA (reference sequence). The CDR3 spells CSARDHSGSTDTQYF. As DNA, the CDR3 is TGCAGTGCTAGAGATCATAGCGGGAGTACAGATACGCAGTATTTT.

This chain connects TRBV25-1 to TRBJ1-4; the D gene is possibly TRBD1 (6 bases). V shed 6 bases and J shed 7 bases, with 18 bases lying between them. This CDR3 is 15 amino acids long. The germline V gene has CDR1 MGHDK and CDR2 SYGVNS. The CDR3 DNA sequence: TGTGCCAGCAGGTCATTTACAGGGCTTGGTGAAAAACTGTTTTTT. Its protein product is CASRSFTGLGEKLFF.

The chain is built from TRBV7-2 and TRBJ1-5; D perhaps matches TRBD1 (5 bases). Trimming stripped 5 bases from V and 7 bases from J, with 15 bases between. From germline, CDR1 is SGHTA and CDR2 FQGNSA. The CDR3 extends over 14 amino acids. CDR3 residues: CASSEWTFGQPQHF. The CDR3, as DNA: TGTGCCAGCAGCGAATGGACATTTGGACAGCCCCAGCATTTT.

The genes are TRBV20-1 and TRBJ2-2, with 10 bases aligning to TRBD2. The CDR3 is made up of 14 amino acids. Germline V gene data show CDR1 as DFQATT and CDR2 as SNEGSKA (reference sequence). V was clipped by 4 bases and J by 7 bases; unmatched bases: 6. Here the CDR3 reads CSATSGRRDGELFF. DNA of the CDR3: TGCAGTGCTACTAGCGGGAGAAGGGACGGGGAGCTGTTTTTT.

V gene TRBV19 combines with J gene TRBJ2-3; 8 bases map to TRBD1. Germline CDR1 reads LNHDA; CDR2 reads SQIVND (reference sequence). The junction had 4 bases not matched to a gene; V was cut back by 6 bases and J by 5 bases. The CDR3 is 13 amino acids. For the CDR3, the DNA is TGTGCCAGTAGAGGACAGGGCGTAGATACGCAGTATTTT. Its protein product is CASRGQGVDTQYF.

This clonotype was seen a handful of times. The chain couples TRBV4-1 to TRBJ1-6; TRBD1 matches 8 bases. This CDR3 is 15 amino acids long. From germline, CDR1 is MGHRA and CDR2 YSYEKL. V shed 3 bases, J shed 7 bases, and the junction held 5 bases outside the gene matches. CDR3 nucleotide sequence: TGCGCCAGCAGCCAGGCCGGGACAGGAAATTCACCCCTCCACTTT. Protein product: CASSQAGTGNSPLHF.

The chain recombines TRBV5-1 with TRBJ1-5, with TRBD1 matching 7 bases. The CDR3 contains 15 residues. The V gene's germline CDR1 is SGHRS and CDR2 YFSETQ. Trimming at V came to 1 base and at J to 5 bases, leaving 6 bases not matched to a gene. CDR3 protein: CASSLQGGKDQPQHF. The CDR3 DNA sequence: TGCGCCAGCAGCTTGCAAGGGGGCAAGGATCAGCCCCAGCATTTT.

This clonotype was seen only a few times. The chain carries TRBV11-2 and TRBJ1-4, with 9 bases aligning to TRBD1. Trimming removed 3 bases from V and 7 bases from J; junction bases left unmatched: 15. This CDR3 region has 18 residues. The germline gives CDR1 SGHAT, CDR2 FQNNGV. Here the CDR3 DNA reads TGTGCCAGCAGCTTCCACCCCGGGACAGGGATCCGGGGTGAAAAACTGTTTTTT. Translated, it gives CASSFHPGTGIRGEKLFF.

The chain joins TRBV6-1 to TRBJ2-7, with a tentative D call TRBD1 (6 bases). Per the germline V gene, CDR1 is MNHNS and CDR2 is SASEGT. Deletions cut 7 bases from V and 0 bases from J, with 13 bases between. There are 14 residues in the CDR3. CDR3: CASKNTGSSYEQYV. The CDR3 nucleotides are TGTGCCAGCAAAAACACAGGGTCCTCCTACGAGCAGTACGTC.

CDR3: CASSILHGQDYEQYF. The CDR3, as DNA: TGTGCCAGTAGTATACTTCATGGACAGGACTACGAGCAGTACTTC. The genes are TRBV19 and TRBJ2-7, with 7 positions matching TRBD1. Trimming at V came to 2 bases and at J to 3 bases, leaving 7 bases not matched to a gene. This CDR3 spans 15 amino acids. CDR1 is LNHDA, CDR2 SQIVND, per germline (reference sequence). Full variable domain (missing parts from reference TRBV19 and TRBJ2-7): DGGITQSPKYLFRKEGQNVTLSCEQNLNHDAMYWYRQDPGQGLRLIYYSQIVNDFQKGDIAEGYSVSREKKESFPLTVTSAQKNPTAFYLCASSILHGQDYEQYFGPGTRLTVT.

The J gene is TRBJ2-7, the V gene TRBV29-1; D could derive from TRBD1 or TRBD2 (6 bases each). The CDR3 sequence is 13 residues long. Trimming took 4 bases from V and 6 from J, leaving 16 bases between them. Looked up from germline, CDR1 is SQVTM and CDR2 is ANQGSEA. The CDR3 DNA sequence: TGCAGCGTTGGGTCCGGGGGCGCGTTCGAGCAGTACTTC. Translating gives CSVGSGGAFEQYF.